A selection of T cell receptor beta chains follows, all from one sample in a study of OX40 agonist ivuxolimab in advanced cancers. Clones were sequenced by immunoSEQ multiplex PCR, and TCRdb holds only the in-frame ones, with some missing. Found here are 45,000 or so clones, about nine tenths of them singletons; the top ten hold roughly 8%. Material: CD4+ or CD8+ T cells sorted from blood, obtained in a trial of the OX40 agonist ivuxolimab. The receptors originated from an adult with an advanced solid tumor such as melanoma, head and neck, liver or kidney cancer. Both conserved end residues are part of each CDR3. Fields, in order: D gene, V gene, J gene, clone size, CDR3 DNA, CDR3 protein. The D gene is left open where the match is weak. Clone size is not always given. Where it is, it says once, few, many or a class for expanded clones.

D: -; V: TRBV5-6; J: TRBJ2-3; size: -; DNA: TGTGCCAGCAGCCGCAGGGTTCAAGTGAGCACAGATACGCAGTATTTT; CDR3: CASSRRVQVSTDTQYF
D: TRBD1; V: TRBV9; J: TRBJ1-2; size: -; DNA: TGTGCCAGCAGCGTAGGTGAGGGACAGATTAACTATGGCTACACCTTC; CDR3: CASSVGEGQINYGYTF
D: -; V: TRBV7-8; J: TRBJ1-1; size: few; DNA: TGTGCCAGCAGCCCGGTAGGGGGGCGAAACACTGAAGCTTTCTTT; CDR3: CASSPVGGRNTEAFF
D: TRBD2; V: TRBV6-4; J: TRBJ2-7; size: once; DNA: TGTGCCAGCAGTGACTCAGGAGGCGGGAGAGGTTTGTACGAGCAGTACTTC; CDR3: CASSDSGGGRGLYEQYF
D: -; V: TRBV7-9; J: TRBJ2-7; size: -; DNA: TGTGCCAGCAGCATCCTAGGCCCCGGACAGAACTACGAGCAGTACTTC; CDR3: CASSILGPGQNYEQYF
D: -; V: TRBV29-1; J: TRBJ2-5; size: -; DNA: TGCAGCGCCGAAGGGCAGGCGAAAGAGACCCAGTACTTC; CDR3: CSAEGQAKETQYF
D: TRBD1; V: TRBV29-1; J: TRBJ1-2; size: -; DNA: TGCAGCGCTGCTACAGACAGGGAGGATGGCTACACCTTC; CDR3: CSAATDREDGYTF
D: -; V: TRBV11-1; J: TRBJ1-2; size: -; DNA: TGTGCCAGCAGCTTAGACAGCGGCTATGGCTACACCTTC; CDR3: CASSLDSGYGYTF
D: -; V: TRBV18; J: TRBJ1-1; size: once; DNA: TGTGCCAGCTCACGTAGCAGGGACGGAACTTTCTTT; CDR3: CASSRSRDGTFF
D: -; V: TRBV11-2; J: TRBJ2-1; size: -; DNA: TGTGCCAGCAGCTTAGGACAAGCCAATGAGCAGTTCTTC; CDR3: CASSLGQANEQFF
D: -; V: TRBV21-1; J: TRBJ2-2; size: -; DNA: TGTGCCAGCGTGCGGCGAGGGGAGCTGTTTTTT; CDR3: CASVRRGELFF
D: -; V: TRBV7-9; J: TRBJ1-4; size: -; DNA: TGTGCCAGCAGCTTAGGGGGGGCCCCTAATGAAAAACTGTTTTTT; CDR3: CASSLGGAPNEKLFF
D: -; V: TRBV18; J: TRBJ2-7; size: -; DNA: TGTGCCAGCTCACTGACCGACACAGACTACGAGCAGTACTTC; CDR3: CASSLTDTDYEQYF
D: -; V: TRBV19; J: TRBJ2-4; size: -; DNA: TGTGCCAGTAGTCCGCTCCGCCAGGGTCCCGCCAAAAACATTCAGTACTTC; CDR3: CASSPLRQGPAKNIQYF
D: TRBD2; V: TRBV7-8; J: TRBJ2-5; size: -; DNA: TGTGCCAGCAGCGTCCTTGGGGGCGGGAGGGGAGAGACCCAGTACTTC; CDR3: CASSVLGGGRGETQYF
D: -; V: TRBV29-1; J: TRBJ1-4; size: -; DNA: TGCAGCGTGGCTACAGGGCACAAACTGTTTTTT; CDR3: CSVATGHKLFF
D: TRBD2; V: TRBV7-3; J: TRBJ2-1; size: -; DNA: TGTGCCAGCAGCTTAAGCCTAGCGGGAAACAATGAGCAGTTCTTC; CDR3: CASSLSLAGNNEQFF
D: TRBD2; V: TRBV28; J: TRBJ2-1; size: -; DNA: TGTGCCAGCAGTACTCTGACTAGCGGGAGCTACAATGAGCAGTTCTTC; CDR3: CASSTLTSGSYNEQFF
D: TRBD1; V: TRBV5-1; J: TRBJ1-4; size: -; DNA: TGCGCCAGCAGAACGACAGGGGCGGGTGAAAAACTGTTTTTT; CDR3: CASRTTGAGEKLFF
D: -; V: TRBV9; J: TRBJ2-3; size: once; DNA: TGTGCCAGCAGCGCCGATCGCGTGGGGGGTACAGATACGCAGTATTTT; CDR3: CASSADRVGGTDTQYF
D: -; V: TRBV6-1; J: TRBJ1-5; size: -; DNA: TGTGCCAGCAGTGAGGTAACAGGGTATCAGCCCCAGCATTTT; CDR3: CASSEVTGYQPQHF
D: -; V: TRBV19; J: TRBJ1-4; size: few; DNA: TGTGCCAGTAGTGCCGGGACCCGACCTAATGAAAAACTGTTTTTT; CDR3: CASSAGTRPNEKLFF
D: TRBD1; V: TRBV11-2; J: TRBJ2-7; size: -; DNA: TGTGCCAGCAGCTTTAGTTCGGGACAGGGCAACTCCGAGCAGTACTTC; CDR3: CASSFSSGQGNSEQYF
D: -; V: TRBV6-5; J: TRBJ1-2; size: -; DNA: TGTGCCAGCAGTTACAAGGACCGGTCTTATGGCTACACCTTC; CDR3: CASSYKDRSYGYTF
D: -; V: TRBV2; J: TRBJ1-2; size: -; DNA: TGTGCCAGCAGTGGCGGGGTGGGACAAGGTTATGGCTACACCTTC; CDR3: CASSGGVGQGYGYTF
D: TRBD2; V: TRBV18; J: TRBJ2-1; size: -; DNA: TGTGCCAGCTCACCACTGGAAGCGGGGGGCCACAATGAGCAGTTCTTC; CDR3: CASSPLEAGGHNEQFF
D: TRBD1; V: TRBV27; J: TRBJ1-4; size: -; DNA: TGTGCCAGCAGCCTGAATCCCGGGACAGCCTATGAAAAACTGTTTTTT; CDR3: CASSLNPGTAYEKLFF
D: -; V: TRBV28; J: TRBJ2-7; size: -; DNA: TGTGCCAGCAGTTTCCACAGCTACGAGCAGTACTTC; CDR3: CASSFHSYEQYF
D: -; V: TRBV23-1; J: TRBJ2-7; size: -; DNA: TGCGCCAGCAGTCACGCGACAGACCCGTCCTACGAGCAGTACTTC; CDR3: CASSHATDPSYEQYF
D: TRBD1; V: TRBV30; J: TRBJ1-1; size: -; DNA: TGTGCCTGGAATTTAGGGGGCGCGGGGAACACTGAAGCTTTCTTT; CDR3: CAWNLGGAGNTEAFF
D: TRBD2; V: TRBV4-1; J: TRBJ2-5; size: once; DNA: TGCGCCAGCAGCCAAGTGGGAGGGGCTGAGACCCAGTACTTC; CDR3: CASSQVGGAETQYF
D: TRBD2; V: TRBV5-4; J: TRBJ2-5; size: -; DNA: TGTGCCAGCAGCTTGGCGGCTAGCGGAGAGACCCAGTACTTC; CDR3: CASSLAASGETQYF
D: TRBD1; V: TRBV29-1; J: TRBJ1-2; size: -; DNA: TGCAGCGTGCTCCAGGGACAGGGGGCACGGGGCTACACCTTC; CDR3: CSVLQGQGARGYTF
D: -; V: TRBV11-2; J: TRBJ1-6; size: few; DNA: TGTGCCAGCAGCTCCCAGGGGTCCCCCGGGAATTCACCCCTCCACTTT; CDR3: CASSSQGSPGNSPLHF
D: -; V: TRBV6-5; J: TRBJ1-5; size: -; DNA: TGTGCCAGCAGTTACTCTGGAGGTAGCAATCAGCCCCAGCATTTT; CDR3: CASSYSGGSNQPQHF
D: TRBD1; V: TRBV10-2; J: TRBJ1-1; size: -; DNA: TGCGCCAGCACCAGACAGGGGAACACTGAAGCTTTCTTT; CDR3: CASTRQGNTEAFF
D: TRBD2; V: TRBV19; J: TRBJ2-1; size: -; DNA: TGTGCCAGTAGTAATCGTCCTAGCGGGAGCTCCTACAATGAGCAGTTCTTC; CDR3: CASSNRPSGSSYNEQFF
D: -; V: TRBV28; J: TRBJ2-7; size: -; DNA: TGTGCCAGCAGTATATCGACAGGCGGAACCTACGAGCAGTACTTC; CDR3: CASSISTGGTYEQYF
D: -; V: TRBV11-3; J: TRBJ2-7; size: -; DNA: TGTGCCAGCAGCTTAATTCGCTCTGGGGCCGAGCAGTACTTC; CDR3: CASSLIRSGAEQYF
D: -; V: TRBV7-2; J: TRBJ2-1; size: -; DNA: TGTGCCAGCAAGTTGGACAGATCCTACAATGAGCAGTTCTTC; CDR3: CASKLDRSYNEQFF
D: -; V: TRBV27; J: TRBJ1-6; size: -; DNA: TGTGCCAGCAGCGATAATAATTCACCCCTCCACTTT; CDR3: CASSDNNSPLHF
D: TRBD1; V: TRBV10-2; J: TRBJ1-5; size: few; DNA: TGCGCCAGCAGTGATTCGACAGGGACGTATAGCAATCAGCCCCAGCATTTT; CDR3: CASSDSTGTYSNQPQHF
D: TRBD1; V: TRBV7-3; J: TRBJ1-2; size: once; DNA: TGTGCCAGCAGCGTAACCGGGACAGCCTACTATGGCTACACCTTC; CDR3: CASSVTGTAYYGYTF
D: TRBD1; V: TRBV30; J: TRBJ1-6; size: -; DNA: TGTGCCTGGAGCACCGGACAGGGGGCTCGTGCCCTCCACTTT; CDR3: CAWSTGQGARALHF
D: -; V: TRBV7-9; J: TRBJ2-3; size: -; DNA: TGTGCCAGCAGCTTAGTGTCCGGGACTAGCACAGATACGCAGTATTTT; CDR3: CASSLVSGTSTDTQYF
D: TRBD2; V: TRBV10-3; J: TRBJ2-2; size: -; DNA: TGTGCCATCAGTGCTTCTAGCGGGAGTTCGTCGGGGGAGCTGTTTTTT; CDR3: CAISASSGSSSGELFF
D: -; V: TRBV5-3; J: TRBJ1-5; size: -; DNA: TGTGCCCTAAAACCGGATCAGCCCCAGCATTTT; CDR3: CALKPDQPQHF
D: TRBD1; V: TRBV2; J: TRBJ2-5; size: -; DNA: TGTGCCAGTAGCGCCTACAGGGGGCAGGAGACCCAGTACTTC; CDR3: CASSAYRGQETQYF
D: TRBD1; V: TRBV5-1; J: TRBJ1-1; size: once; DNA: TGCGCCAGCGCAACAGGGGGAGTCACTGAAGCTTTCTTT; CDR3: CASATGGVTEAFF
D: -; V: TRBV7-3; J: TRBJ2-7; size: few; DNA: TGTGCCAGCAGTCCTAGCCCAGCGTTACTTTACGAGCAGTACTTC; CDR3: CASSPSPALLYEQYF
D: -; V: TRBV12-2; J: TRBJ2-6; size: -; DNA: TGTGCAAGTCGCGTAGGGACCTCTGGGGCCAACGTCCTGACTTTC; CDR3: CASRVGTSGANVLTF
D: TRBD2; V: TRBV7-3; J: TRBJ2-1; size: -; DNA: TGTGCCAGCAGCTCCCTTGCGGGAGGGCTATACAATGAGCAGTTCTTC; CDR3: CASSSLAGGLYNEQFF
D: -; V: TRBV6-6; J: TRBJ1-1; size: -; DNA: TGTGCCAGCAGACCACACATGGCTAACACTGAAGCTTTCTTT; CDR3: CASRPHMANTEAFF
D: -; V: TRBV16; J: TRBJ1-2; size: -; DNA: TGTGCCAGCAGCCATGGCTATGGCTACACCTTC; CDR3: CASSHGYGYTF
D: -; V: TRBV6-1; J: TRBJ2-3; size: -; DNA: TGTGCCAGCAGTGAACGGGGACGAACAGATACGCAGTATTTT; CDR3: CASSERGRTDTQYF
D: -; V: TRBV5-6; J: TRBJ2-4; size: -; DNA: TGTGCCAGCAGCTTGACAGGGAAGGCCAAAAACATTCAGTACTTC; CDR3: CASSLTGKAKNIQYF
D: -; V: TRBV5-4; J: TRBJ2-3; size: -; DNA: TGTGCCAGCAGTTTGAGCACAGATACGCAGTATTTT; CDR3: CASSLSTDTQYF
D: -; V: TRBV6-5; J: TRBJ2-1; size: -; DNA: TGTGCCAGCAGTTACTCAGCTCACAATGAGCAGTTCTTC; CDR3: CASSYSAHNEQFF
D: -; V: TRBV28; J: TRBJ2-7; size: -; DNA: TGTGCCAGCAGCCAGGGTCCCTCCTACGAGCAGTACTTC; CDR3: CASSQGPSYEQYF